Here is one TCR beta chain with its context. The data were produced by immunoSEQ multiplex PCR, yet TCRdb's version contains in-frame clones alone and is incomplete. Here the sample spans 95,000 to 100,000 clones, around 92% being singletons. The sample originates from a study of blood T cell repertoires in COVID-19. Study summary: Sites in the United States, Italy and Spain provided acute and convalescent COVID-19 samples. The analysed material was cDNA or gDNA that came from T cells, B-cell-depleted T cells, or PBMCs.

The CDR3 covers 16 residues. The germline V gene has CDR1 SEHNR and CDR2 FQNEAQ (reference sequence). V lost 1 base and J lost 1; bases outside the gene matches: 3. The material sequenced was peripheral blood. The chain links TRBV7-9 to TRBJ2-3; 9 nucleotides agree with TRBD2. This TCR was sampled from a man aged 50-60 years with active COVID-19. The CDR3 DNA sequence: TGTGCCAGCAGCTTAGGGTCTAGCGGGGGCACAGATACGCAGTATTTT. Translating gives CASSLGSSGGTDTQYF.